This T cell receptor (beta chain) was found in a study of identical twins. General observations from the study: Monozygotic twins shared more out-of-frame TCR alpha than recombination models predicted. Where out-of-frame alpha sequences were twin-shared, they showed excess low generation probability. Memory repertoires lacked the insertion deficit that abundant cord blood beta clonotypes showed.

The CDR3 loop spans 15 amino acids. Germline loops: CDR1 SQVTM, CDR2 ANQGSEA. V gave up 7 bases and J gave up 4 bases; unmatched junction bases: 10. From the 5' RACE reads, TCRdb called clonotypes with MiXCR, one entry per CDR3 protein. Here the sample spans about 690,000 distinct CDR3 sequences, 6.1% being singletons. Concerning this clonotype itself: Its antigen is still unknown.

Sequencing was done on a sample of naive T cells sorted from blood. The chain has TRBV29-1 and TRBJ2-2; TRBD2 agrees at 9 bases. The clonotype comes from a man between 18 and 29 years old in good health. As DNA, the CDR3 is TGCAGCGCTGCATCGATAGCGGGAGTCACCGGGGAGCTGTTTTTT. Residues: CSAASIAGVTGELFF.